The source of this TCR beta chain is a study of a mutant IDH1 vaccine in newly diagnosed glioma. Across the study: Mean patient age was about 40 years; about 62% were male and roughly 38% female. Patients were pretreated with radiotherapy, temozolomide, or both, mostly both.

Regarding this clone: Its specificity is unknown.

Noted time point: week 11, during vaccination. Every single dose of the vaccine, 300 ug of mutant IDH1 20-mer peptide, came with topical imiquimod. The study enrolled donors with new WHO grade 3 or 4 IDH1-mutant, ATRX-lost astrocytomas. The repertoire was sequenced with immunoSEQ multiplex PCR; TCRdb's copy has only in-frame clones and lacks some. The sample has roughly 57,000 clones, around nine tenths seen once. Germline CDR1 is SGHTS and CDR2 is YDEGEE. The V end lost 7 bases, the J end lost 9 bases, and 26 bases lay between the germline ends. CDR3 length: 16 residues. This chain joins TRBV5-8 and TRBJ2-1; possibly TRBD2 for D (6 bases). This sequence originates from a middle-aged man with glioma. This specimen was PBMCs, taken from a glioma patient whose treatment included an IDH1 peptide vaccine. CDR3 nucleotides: TGTGCCAGCCGACGAAACACGGCGGGGTATTCGGGTGAGCAGTTCTTC. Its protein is CASRRNTAGYSGEQFF. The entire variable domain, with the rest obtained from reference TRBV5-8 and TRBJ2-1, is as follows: EAGVTQSPTHLIKTRGQQATLRCSPISGHTSVYWYQQALGLGLQFLLWYDEGEERNRGNFPPRFSGRQFPNYSSELNVNALELEDSALYLCASRRNTAGYSGEQFFGPGTRLTVL.